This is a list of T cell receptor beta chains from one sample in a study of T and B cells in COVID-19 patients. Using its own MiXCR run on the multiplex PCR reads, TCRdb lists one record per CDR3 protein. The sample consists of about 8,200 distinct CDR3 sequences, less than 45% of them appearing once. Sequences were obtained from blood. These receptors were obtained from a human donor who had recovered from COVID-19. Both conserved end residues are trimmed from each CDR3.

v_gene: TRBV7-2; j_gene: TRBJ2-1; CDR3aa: ASSYQRNNEQF
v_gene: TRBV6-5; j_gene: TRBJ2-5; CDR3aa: ASSYLRGQETQY
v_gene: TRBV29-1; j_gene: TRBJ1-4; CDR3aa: SVGEVDEKLF
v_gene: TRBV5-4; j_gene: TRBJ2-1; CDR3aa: ASSAGMDEQF
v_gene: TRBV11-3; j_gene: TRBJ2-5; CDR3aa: ASSLDGQIPQETQY
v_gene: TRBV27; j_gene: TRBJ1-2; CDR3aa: ASSLRGREGRYGYT
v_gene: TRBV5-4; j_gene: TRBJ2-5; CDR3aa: ASSRKTSGEETQY
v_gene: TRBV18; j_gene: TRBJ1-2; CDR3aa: ASSAGGGGYT
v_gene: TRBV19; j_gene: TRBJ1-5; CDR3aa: ASSDGQGLNQPQH
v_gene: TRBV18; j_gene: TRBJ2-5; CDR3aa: ASSRYREETQY
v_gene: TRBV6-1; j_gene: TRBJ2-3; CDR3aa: ASSEPGTGADTQY
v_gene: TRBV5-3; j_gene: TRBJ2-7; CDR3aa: ARSRGEDGDSYEQY
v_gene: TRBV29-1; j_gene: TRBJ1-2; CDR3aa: SVAVSGQGKDNYT
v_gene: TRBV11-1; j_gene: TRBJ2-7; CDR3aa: ASSFRGGTYEQY
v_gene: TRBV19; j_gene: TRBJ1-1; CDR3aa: ASSIEEGTEAF
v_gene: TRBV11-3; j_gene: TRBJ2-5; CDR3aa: ASSFPSGGLQETQY
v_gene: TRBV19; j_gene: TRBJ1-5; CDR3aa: ASSIPGAQPQH
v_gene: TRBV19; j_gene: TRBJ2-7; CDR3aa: ASSRGQDYEQY
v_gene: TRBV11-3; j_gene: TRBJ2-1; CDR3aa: ASRAYNEQF
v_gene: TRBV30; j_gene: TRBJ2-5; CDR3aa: AWSSGGGERETQY
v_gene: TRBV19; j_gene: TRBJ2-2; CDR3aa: ASSIGFDGNTGELF
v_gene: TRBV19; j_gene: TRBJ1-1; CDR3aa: ASSTRQVSEAF
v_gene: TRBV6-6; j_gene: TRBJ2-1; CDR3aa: ASRGPRDTNNEQF
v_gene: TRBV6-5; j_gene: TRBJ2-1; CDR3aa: ASSYSADNEQF
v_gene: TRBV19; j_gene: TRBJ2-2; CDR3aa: ASSQRTVRGELF
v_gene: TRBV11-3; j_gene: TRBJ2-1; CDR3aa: ASSDRTVYNEQF
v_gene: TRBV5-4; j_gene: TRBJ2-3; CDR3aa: ASSLGAGQGLDTQY
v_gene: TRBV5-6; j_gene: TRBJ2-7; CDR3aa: ASSPLTSGYEQY
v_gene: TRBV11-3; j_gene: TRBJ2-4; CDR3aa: ASSPSRQSWAKNIQY
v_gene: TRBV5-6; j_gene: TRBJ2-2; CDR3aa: ASRTGGANTGELF
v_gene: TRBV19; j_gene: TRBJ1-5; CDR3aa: ASLTLSSNQPQH
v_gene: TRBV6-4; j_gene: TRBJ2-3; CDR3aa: ASSDGGATDTQY
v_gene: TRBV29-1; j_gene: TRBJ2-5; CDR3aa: SVDTSGKETQY
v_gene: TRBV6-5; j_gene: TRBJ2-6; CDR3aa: ASSYFQGAGANVLT
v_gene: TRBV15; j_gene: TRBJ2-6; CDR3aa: ATSKGGGQARSGANVLT
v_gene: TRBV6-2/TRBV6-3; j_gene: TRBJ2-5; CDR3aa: ASSPPSSQETQY
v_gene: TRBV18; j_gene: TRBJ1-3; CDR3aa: ASSPNRDGNTIY